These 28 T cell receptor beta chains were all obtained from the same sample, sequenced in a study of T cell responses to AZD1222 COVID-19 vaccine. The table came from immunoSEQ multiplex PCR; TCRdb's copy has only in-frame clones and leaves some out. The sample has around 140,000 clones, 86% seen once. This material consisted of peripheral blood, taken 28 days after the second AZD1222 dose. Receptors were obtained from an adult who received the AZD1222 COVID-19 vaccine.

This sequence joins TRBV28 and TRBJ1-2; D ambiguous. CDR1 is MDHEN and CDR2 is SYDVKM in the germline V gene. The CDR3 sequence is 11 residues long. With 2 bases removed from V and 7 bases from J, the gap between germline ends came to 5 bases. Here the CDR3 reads CASSLGFGYTF. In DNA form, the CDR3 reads TGTGCCAGCAGTTTAGGATTTGGCTACACCTTC.

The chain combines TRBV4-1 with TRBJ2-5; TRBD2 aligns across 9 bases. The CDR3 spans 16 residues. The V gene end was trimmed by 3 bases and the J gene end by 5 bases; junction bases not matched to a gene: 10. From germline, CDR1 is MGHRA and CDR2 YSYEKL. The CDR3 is CASSHGGRGFRETQYF. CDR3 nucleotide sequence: TGCGCCAGCAGCCACGGCGGGAGGGGGTTTAGGGAGACCCAGTACTTC.

The CDR3: CATLAGGPHEQFF. The CDR3 coding sequence is TGTGCCACCCTAGCGGGGGGGCCGCATGAGCAGTTCTTC. The chain employs TRBV28 and TRBJ2-1; 12 bases are a match to TRBD2. Germline CDR1 MDHEN, CDR2 SYDVKM. This CDR3 contains 13 residues. V lost 10 bases to trimming and J lost 8 bases; unmatched junction nucleotides: 6.

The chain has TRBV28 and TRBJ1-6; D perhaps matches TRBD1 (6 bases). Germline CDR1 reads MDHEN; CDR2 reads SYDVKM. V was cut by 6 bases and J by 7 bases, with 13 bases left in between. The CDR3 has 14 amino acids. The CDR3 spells CASRLTGPNSPLHF. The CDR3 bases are TGTGCCAGCAGGCTAACAGGGCCGAATTCACCCCTCCACTTT.

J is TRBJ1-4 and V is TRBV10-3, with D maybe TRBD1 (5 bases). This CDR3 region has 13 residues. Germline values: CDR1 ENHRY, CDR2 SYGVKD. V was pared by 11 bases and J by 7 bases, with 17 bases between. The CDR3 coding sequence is TGTGCCGCCTGCAAGGGGCCGGGTGAAAAACTGTTTTTT. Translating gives CAACKGPGEKLFF.

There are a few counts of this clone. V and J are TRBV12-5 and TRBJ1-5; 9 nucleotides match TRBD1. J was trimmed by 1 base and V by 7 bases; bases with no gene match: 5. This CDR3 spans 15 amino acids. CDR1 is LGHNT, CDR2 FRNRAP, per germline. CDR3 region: CASARGTGSNQPQHF. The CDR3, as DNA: TGTGCTAGTGCCCGGGGGACAGGGAGCAATCAGCCCCAGCATTTT.

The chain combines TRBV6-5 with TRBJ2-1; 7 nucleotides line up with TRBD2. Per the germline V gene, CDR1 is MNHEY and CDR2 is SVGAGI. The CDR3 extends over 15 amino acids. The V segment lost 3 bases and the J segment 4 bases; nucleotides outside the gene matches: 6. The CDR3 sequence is CASSYSGSGYNEQFF. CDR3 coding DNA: TGTGCCAGCAGTTATAGTGGTAGCGGGTACAATGAGCAGTTCTTC.

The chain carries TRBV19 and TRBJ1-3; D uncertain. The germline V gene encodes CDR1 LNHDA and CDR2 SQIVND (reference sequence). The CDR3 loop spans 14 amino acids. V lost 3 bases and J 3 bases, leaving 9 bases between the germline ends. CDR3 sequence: CASSMGGNGNTIYF. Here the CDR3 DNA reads TGTGCCAGTAGTATGGGTGGGAATGGAAACACCATATATTTT.

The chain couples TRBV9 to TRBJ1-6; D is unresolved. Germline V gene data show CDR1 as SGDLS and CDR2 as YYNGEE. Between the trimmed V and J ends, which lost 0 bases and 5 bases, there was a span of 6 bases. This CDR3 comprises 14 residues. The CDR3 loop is CASSVGFDNSPLHF. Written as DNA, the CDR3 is TGTGCCAGCAGCGTAGGATTCGATAATTCACCCCTCCACTTT.

The CDR3 protein is CASSLNRGPDTEAFF. The DNA for the CDR3 is TGTGCCAGCAGCCTGAACAGGGGGCCGGACACTGAAGCTTTCTTT. The chain has TRBV11-2 and TRBJ1-1; TRBD1 agrees at 9 bases. With V trimmed by 5 bases and J by 3 bases, 7 bases remained unmatched. This CDR3 contains 15 residues. Germline V gene lookup returns CDR1 SGHAT and CDR2 FQNNGV.

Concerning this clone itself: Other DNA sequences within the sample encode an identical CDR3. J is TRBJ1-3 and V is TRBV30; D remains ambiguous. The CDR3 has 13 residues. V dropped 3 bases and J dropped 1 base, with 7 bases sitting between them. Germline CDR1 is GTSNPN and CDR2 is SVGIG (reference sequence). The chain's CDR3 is CAWRGNSGNTIYF. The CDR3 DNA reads TGTGCCTGGAGGGGGAATTCTGGAAACACCATATATTTT.

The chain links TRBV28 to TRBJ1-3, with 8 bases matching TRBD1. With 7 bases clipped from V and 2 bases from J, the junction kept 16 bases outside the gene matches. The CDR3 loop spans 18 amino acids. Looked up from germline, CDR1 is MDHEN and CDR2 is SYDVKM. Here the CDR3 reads CASTSPGTGGRAGNTIYF. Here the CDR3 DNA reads TGTGCCAGCACCTCACCGGGAACAGGGGGTAGGGCTGGAAACACCATATATTTT. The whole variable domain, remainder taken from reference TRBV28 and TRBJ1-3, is DVKVTQSSRYLVKRTGEKVFLECVQDMDHENMFWYRQDPGLGLRLIYFSYDVKMKEKGDIPEGYSVSREKKERFSLILESASTNQTSMYLCASTSPGTGGRAGNTIYFGEGSWLTVV.

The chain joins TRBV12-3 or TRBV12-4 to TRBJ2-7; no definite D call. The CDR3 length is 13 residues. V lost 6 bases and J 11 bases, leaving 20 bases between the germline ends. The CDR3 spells CASSRTDPYSEYF. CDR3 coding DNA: TGTGCCAGCAGCCGTACGGACCCCTACTCGGAGTACTTC.

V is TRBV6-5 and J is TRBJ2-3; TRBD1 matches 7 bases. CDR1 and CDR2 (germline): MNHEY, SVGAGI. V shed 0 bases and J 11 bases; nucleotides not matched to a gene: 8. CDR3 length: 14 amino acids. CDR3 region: CASSYSSGRTGQYF. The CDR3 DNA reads TGTGCCAGCAGTTACTCGAGCGGCAGGACAGGGCAGTATTTT.

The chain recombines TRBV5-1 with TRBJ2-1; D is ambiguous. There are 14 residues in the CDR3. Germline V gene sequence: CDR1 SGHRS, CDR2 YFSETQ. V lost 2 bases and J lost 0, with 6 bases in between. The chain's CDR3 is CASSFGDSYNEQFF. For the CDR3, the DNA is TGCGCCAGCAGCTTTGGCGACTCCTACAATGAGCAGTTCTTC. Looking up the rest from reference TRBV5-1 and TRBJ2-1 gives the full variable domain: KAGVTQTPRYLIKTRGQQVTLSCSPISGHRSVSWYQQTPGQGLQFLFEYFSETQRNKGNFPGRFSGRQFSNSRSEMNVSTLELGDSALYLCASSFGDSYNEQFFGPGTRLTVL.

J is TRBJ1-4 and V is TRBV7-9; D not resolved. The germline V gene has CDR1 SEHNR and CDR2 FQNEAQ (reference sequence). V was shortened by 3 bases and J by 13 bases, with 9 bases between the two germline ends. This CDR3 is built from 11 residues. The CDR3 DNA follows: TGTGCCAGCAGCTTTGAGTTCCCACTGTTTTTT. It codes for CASSFEFPLFF.

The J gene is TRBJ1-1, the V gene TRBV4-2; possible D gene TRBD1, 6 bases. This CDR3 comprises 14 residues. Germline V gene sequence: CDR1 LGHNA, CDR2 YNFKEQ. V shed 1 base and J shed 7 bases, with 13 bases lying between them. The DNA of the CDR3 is TGTGCCAGCAGCCAAGGGGGGGCTAACGGTGAAGCTTTCTTT. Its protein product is CASSQGGANGEAFF.

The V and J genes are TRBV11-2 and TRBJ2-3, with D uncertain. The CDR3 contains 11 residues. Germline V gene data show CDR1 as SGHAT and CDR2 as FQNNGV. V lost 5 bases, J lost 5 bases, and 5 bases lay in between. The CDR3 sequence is CASSVGDTQYF. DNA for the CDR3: TGTGCCAGCAGCGTGGGAGATACGCAGTATTTT.

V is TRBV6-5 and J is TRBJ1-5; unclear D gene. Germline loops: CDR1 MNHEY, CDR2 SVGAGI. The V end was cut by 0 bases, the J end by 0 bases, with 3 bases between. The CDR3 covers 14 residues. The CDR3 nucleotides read TGTGCCAGCAGTTACTCGCTTAGCAATCAGCCCCAGCATTTT. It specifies CASSYSLSNQPQHF.

As DNA, the CDR3 is TGTGCCAGCAGCCCCCCGGGGGCGATAGGTTCACCCCTCCACTTT. This gives the protein CASSPPGAIGSPLHF. The chain carries TRBV9 and TRBJ1-6; D may be TRBD1 (6 bases). Germline CDR1 is SGDLS and CDR2 is YYNGEE. The ends were cut back, 4 bases at V and 9 bases at J, with 17 bases in the middle. CDR3 length: 15 residues.

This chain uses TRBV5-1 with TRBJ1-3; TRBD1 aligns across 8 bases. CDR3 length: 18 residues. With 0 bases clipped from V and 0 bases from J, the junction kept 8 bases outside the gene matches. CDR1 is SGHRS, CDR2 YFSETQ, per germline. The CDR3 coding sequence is TGCGCCAGCAGCTTGGAGGGTGACAGGGGACACTCTGGAAACACCATATATTTT. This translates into CASSLEGDRGHSGNTIYF.

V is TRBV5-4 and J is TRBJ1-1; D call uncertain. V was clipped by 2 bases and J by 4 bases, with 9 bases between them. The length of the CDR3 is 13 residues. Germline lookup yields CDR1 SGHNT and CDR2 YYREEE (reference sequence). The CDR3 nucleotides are TGTGCCAGCAGCTTTGGACGGGGCACTGAAGCTTTCTTT. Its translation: CASSFGRGTEAFF.

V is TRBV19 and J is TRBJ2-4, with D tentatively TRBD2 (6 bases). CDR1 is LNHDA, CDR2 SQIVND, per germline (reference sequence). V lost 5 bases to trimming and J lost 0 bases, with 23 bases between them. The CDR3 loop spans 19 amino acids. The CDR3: CASSPRAEGIVIAKNIQYF. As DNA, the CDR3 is TGTGCCAGTAGTCCCCGGGCGGAGGGTATTGTCATAGCCAAAAACATTCAGTACTTC.

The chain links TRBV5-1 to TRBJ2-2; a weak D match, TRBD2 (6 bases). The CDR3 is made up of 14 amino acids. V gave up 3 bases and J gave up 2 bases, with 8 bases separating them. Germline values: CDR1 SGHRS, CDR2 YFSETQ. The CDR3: CASSWGDNTGELFF. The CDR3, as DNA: TGCGCCAGCAGCTGGGGGGACAACACCGGGGAGCTGTTTTTT.

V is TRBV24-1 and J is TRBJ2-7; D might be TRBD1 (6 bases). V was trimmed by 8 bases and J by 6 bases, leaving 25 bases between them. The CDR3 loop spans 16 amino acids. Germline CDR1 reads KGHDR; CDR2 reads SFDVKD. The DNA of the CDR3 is TGTGCCACCACCATGCCTGGGGACACCGGCGGTGGCGAGCAGTACTTC. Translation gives CATTMPGDTGGGEQYF.

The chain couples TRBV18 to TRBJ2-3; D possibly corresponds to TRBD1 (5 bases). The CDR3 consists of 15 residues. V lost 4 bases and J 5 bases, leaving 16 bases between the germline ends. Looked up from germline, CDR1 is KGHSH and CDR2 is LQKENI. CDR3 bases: TGTGCCAGCTCACTCGCAGGGTCAGCCGGAGATACGCAGTATTTT. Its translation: CASSLAGSAGDTQYF.

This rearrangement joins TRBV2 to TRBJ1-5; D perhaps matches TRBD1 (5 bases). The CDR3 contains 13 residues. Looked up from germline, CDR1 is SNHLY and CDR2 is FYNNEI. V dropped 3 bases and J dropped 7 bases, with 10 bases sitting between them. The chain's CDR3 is CASSDGGRQPQHF. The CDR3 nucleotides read TGTGCCAGCAGTGACGGGGGACGACAGCCCCAGCATTTT.

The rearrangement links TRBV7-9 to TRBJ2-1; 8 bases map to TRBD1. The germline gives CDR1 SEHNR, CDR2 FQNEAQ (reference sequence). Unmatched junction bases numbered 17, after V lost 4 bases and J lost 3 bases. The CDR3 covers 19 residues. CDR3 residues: CASSSPQGRQGRGYNEQFF. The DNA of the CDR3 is TGTGCCAGCAGCTCCCCTCAGGGGAGACAGGGGAGAGGCTACAATGAGCAGTTCTTC.